This TCR beta chain is drawn from a study of a mutant IDH1 vaccine in newly diagnosed glioma (dated by TCRdb to about 2021). At the level of the whole study: Vaccination began 4-6 weeks after radiotherapy alone, or alongside temozolomide cycles in the chemotherapy-containing groups. Of the 32 treated patients, about 62% were male and approximately 40% were female, and the mean age was around 40 years. Prior to enrollment, standard therapy consisting of radiotherapy alone, temozolomide alone, or radiochemotherapy with temozolomide had been administered to patients, with the combination being received by most patients. Visit V12 was the week-35 safety follow-up and visit V13 was the week-47 end of study. Peripheral blood was drawn at six visits: V03 (baseline), V05, V07, V10, V12 and V13. For exploratory analyses, fewer than 30 treated patients had longitudinal TCRB deep sequencing done wherever samples were available. General study outcomes and caveats: According to the authors, sample limitations meant that analyses of patient blood samples could not be reproduced. Selection of PBMC samples for TCRB deep sequencing was based on availability. Pseudoprogression appeared unrelated to alterations in the top peripheral T cell clonotypes detected by TCRB sequencing. Vaccine-induced immune responses across multiple MHC alleles were detected in 85% to 95% of patients.

Library method: the immunoSEQ multiplex PCR assay. The hsTCRB Kit was used according to the manufacturer's protocol to amplify rearranged TCR beta chain sequences. Sequencing of TCRB libraries was carried out on an Illumina MiSeq. Turning to the authors' computational methods: The kit vendor's proprietary platform handled demultiplexing, trimming and gene mapping. TCRdb's version of the immuneACCESS table is confined to in-frame rearrangements and falls short of the full clone set. An unresolved V gene accounts for under half of the shortfall where checked; the remainder is of unknown origin. V and J calls and clone size come straight from that table; D and trimming were deduced from the DNA. Within this sample are tens of thousands of clones, with roughly 79% of them counted one time only. The ten largest clones capture less than 7% of the sample. The germline V gene specifies SNHLY as CDR1 and FYNNEI as CDR2. Including the terminal cysteine and phenylalanine, the CDR3 comprises 13 residues. CDR3 DNA only is kept here, 39 bases in frame from base 1. V was cut back by 3 bases and J by 6 bases, leaving a gap of 9 bases between them.

This clone was counted ten times or more. Its antigen remains undetermined. No much larger clone exists at a distance of one base, and base qualities are not known. Per the publication, the time point label means: week 35, safety follow-up. Each vaccine dose was 300 ug of a 20-mer mutant IDH1 peptide in Montanide, given subcutaneously with topical imiquimod. Across visits V03 through V10, patients got a total of eight vaccinations, given in weeks 1, 3, 5, 7, 11, 15, 19 and 23. All donors had newly diagnosed IDH1-mutant astrocytomas of WHO grade 3 or 4 that showed loss of nuclear ATRX. The samples were drawn from NOA16, a multicentre, single-arm, open-label phase I trial in Germany that tested a mutant IDH1 peptide vaccine in humans for the first time. Genomic DNA for TCRB sequencing was isolated from EDTA blood with the DNeasy Blood and Tissue Kit.

The specimen comprised PBMCs, sampled from a glioma patient whose treatment included an IDH1 peptide vaccine. The receptor comes from a man in his forties with glioma. The chain couples TRBV2 to TRBJ2-1, with the D gene uncertain. The DNA sequence follows: TGTGCCAGCAGTGATGACGGGTTCAATGAGCAGTTCTTC. This gives the protein CASSDDGFNEQFF.